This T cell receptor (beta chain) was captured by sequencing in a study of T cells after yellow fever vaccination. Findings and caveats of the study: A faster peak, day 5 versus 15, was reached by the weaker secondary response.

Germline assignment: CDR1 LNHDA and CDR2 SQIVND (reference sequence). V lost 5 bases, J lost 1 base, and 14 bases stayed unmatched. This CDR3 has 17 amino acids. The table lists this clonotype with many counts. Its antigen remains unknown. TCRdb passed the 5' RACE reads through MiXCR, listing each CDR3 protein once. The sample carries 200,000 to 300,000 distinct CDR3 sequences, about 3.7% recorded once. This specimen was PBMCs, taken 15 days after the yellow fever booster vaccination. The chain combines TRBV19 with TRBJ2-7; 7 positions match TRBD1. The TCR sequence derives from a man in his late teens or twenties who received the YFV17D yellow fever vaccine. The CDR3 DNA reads TGTGCCAGTAGTCAAACCAACAGGGGACCGGTTTCCTACGAGCAGTACTTC. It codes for CASSQTNRGPVSYEQYF. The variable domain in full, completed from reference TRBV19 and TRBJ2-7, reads DGGITQSPKYLFRKEGQNVTLSCEQNLNHDAMYWYRQDPGQGLRLIYYSQIVNDFQKGDIAEGYSVSREKKESFPLTVTSAQKNPTAFYLCASSQTNRGPVSYEQYFGPGTRLTVT.